This T cell receptor (beta chain) was sequenced in a study of shared clonotypes between healthy human individuals. Study-wide results and limits: Shared clonotypes: approximately 5% naive CD4, under 4% naive CD8, 2.3% memory CD4, approximately 0.4% memory CD8.

To note about this clone: Antigen: not known.

Sequencing was performed with immunoSEQ multiplex PCR; in TCRdb, only in-frame clones are kept and a portion is missing. Among roughly 2 million clones listed, roughly 95% were seen once. Healthy adults negative for HIV, lacking recent acute infections or vaccinations, served as donors. Caucasian adults residing in Nashville, Tennessee made up all the donors. The study separated CD4+ cells into CD45RA+ naive and CD45RA-negative memory subsets. Germline V gene data show CDR1 as SGHTS and CDR2 as YDEGEE. Trimming cost V 4 bases and J 7 bases, with 15 bases left between them. This CDR3 is built from 15 residues.

Material: naive CD4+ T cells sorted from blood. Subset defined: CD45RA+ positively selected. This rearrangement joins TRBV5-8 to TRBJ1-6; D is possibly TRBD1 (5 bases). The origin of this receptor is a man younger than 30 in good health. CDR3 sequence reads: CASSRRGGPNSPLHF. The CDR3 DNA sequence: TGTGCCAGCAGCCGGCGGGGGGGTCCGAATTCACCCCTCCACTTT.